One T cell receptor (beta chain) is described in this entry. Its target is not known. Sequenced by immunoSEQ multiplex PCR; TCRdb stores in-frame clones only, minus some. The data contain under 50,000 clones, roughly 92% of them seen just once; the ten biggest clones take up approximately 11%. The CDR3 loop spans 13 amino acids. With 4 bases removed from V and 4 bases from J, the gap between germline ends came to 11 bases. Germline CDR1 is MNHNS and CDR2 is SASEGT. This record comes from a study of PD-L1 blockade in urothelial cancer. Study-level information: Beginning around 2014, patients received atezolizumab, given as 1,200 mg intravenously every 3 weeks. Blood was subjected to analysis at 3 weeks (second dose) and 6 weeks following treatment start. Notes on the study in general: Pretreatment TCR clonality in blood, when below the median, was predictive of better survival.

Specified time point: pretreatment peripheral blood. Samples were collected from each patient before treatment and during treatment. Each patient gave between 1 and 8 of them in total. The V gene is TRBV6-1, the J gene TRBJ2-7, with D perhaps TRBD2 (5 bases). The sequences come from PBMCs, collected around atezolizumab (anti-PD-L1) treatment. The clonotype was recovered from a woman between 55 and 75 years old with urothelial cancer. The CDR3 region is CASSAREKYEQYF. The DNA for the CDR3 is TGTGCCAGCAGTGCCCGGGAAAAGTACGAGCAGTACTTC.